The sequence of this TCR beta chain was determined in a study of blood T cell repertoires in COVID-19. Whole-study context: PBMCs, B-cell-depleted T cells, or T cells provided the cDNA or gDNA that made up the material.

Original handling: Using reference gene primer amplification, nucleated cell counts were estimated. The method was immunoSEQ multiplex PCR; TCRdb's version includes in-frame clones alone and lacks a portion of them. The V and J calls and clone size come from that table; D and trimming were worked out from the DNA. The table shows some 150,000 clones, with 84% occurring only once. The TCR comes from a woman aged 45-65 years in a cohort sampled during active or convalescent COVID-19. The material sequenced was peripheral blood.

The CDR3 nucleotides are TGTGCCAGCAGCCAATTGGCGGGGGGATTTAGCACAGATACGCAGTATTTT. Its translation: CASSQLAGGFSTDTQYF. The chain recombines TRBV4-2 with TRBJ2-3, with 8 bases that match TRBD2. Germline assignment: CDR1 LGHNA and CDR2 YNFKEQ. CDR3 length: 17 amino acids. Trimming at V came to 2 bases and at J to 0 bases, leaving 7 bases not matched to a gene.